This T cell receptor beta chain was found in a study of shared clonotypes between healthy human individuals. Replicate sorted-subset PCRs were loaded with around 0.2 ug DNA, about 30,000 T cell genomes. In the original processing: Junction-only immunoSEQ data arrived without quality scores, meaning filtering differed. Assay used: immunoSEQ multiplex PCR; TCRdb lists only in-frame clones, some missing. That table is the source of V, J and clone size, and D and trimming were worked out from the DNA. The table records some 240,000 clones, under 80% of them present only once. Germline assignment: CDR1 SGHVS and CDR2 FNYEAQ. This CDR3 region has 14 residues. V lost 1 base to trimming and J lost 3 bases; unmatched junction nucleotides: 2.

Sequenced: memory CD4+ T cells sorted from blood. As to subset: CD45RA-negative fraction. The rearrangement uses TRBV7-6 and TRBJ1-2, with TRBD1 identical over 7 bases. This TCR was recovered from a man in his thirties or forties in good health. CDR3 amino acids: CASSLDGQDYGYTF. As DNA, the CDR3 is TGTGCCAGCAGCTTAGATGGACAGGACTATGGCTACACCTTC. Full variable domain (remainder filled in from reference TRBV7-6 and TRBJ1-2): GAGVSQSPRYKVTKRGQDVALRCDPISGHVSLYWYRQALGQGPEFLTYFNYEAQQDKSGLPNDRFSAERPEGSISTLTIQRTEQRDSAMYRCASSLDGQDYGYTFGSGTRLTVV.